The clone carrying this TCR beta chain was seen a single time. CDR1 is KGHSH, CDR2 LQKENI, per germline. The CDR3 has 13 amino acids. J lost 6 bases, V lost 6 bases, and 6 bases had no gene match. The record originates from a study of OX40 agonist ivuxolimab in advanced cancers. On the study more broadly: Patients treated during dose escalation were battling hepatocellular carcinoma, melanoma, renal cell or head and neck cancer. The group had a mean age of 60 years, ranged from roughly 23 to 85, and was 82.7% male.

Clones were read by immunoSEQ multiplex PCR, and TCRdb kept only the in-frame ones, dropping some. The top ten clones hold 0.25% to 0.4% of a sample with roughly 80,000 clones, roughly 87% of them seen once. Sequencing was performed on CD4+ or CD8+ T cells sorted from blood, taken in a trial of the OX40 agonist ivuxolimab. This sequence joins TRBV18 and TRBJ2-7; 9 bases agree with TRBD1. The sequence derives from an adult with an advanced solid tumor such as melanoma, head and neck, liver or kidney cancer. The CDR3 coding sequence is TGTGCCAGCTCGCGGGACAGGGAGGGCGAGCAGTACTTC. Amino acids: CASSRDREGEQYF.